This T cell receptor (beta chain) was sequenced in a study of pediatric ulcerative colitis. Overall study findings and caveats: Acute severe colitis showed lower rectal diversity from clonal expansions.

The rectum was sampled with one to two pinch biopsies at colonoscopy. Up to 500,000 reads were sequenced per sample. Generated by immunoSEQ multiplex PCR, the TCRdb table keeps only in-frame clones and is missing some. The table includes tens of thousands of clones, 73% detected once. V lost 7 bases and J lost 1; bases outside the gene matches: 9. Germline CDR1 reads LNHDA; CDR2 reads SQIVND (reference sequence). The CDR3 runs 15 residues. Turning to this clone: Its target is unknown.

Sequencing was carried out using gut tissue. This sequence joins TRBV19 and TRBJ1-1, with TRBD1 identical over 7 bases. The receptor was derived from a boy aged 5-17 years with moderate ulcerative colitis. CDR3: CASTEYRGGNTEAFF. CDR3 nucleotide sequence: TGTGCCAGTACCGAATACAGGGGTGGGAACACTGAAGCTTTCTTT.